These 26 T cell receptor beta chains were sequenced from one sample in a study of T cells and Merkel cell carcinoma outcomes. Some clones are missing from TCRdb's copy, which holds only in-frame ones; the method was immunoSEQ multiplex PCR. Here the sample spans around 990 clones, around 91% being singletons. Source material: tumor tissue from Merkel cell carcinoma. These receptor sequences come from a human donor with Merkel cell carcinoma.

The count of this clone is one. The chain couples TRBV6-6 to TRBJ1-1, with D uncertain. V lost 0 bases and J lost 13, with 9 bases in between. The V gene's germline CDR1 is MNHNY and CDR2 SVGAGI (reference sequence). This CDR3 region has 11 residues. The CDR3 reads CASSYSSLVFF. CDR3 in DNA: TGTGCCAGCAGTTACTCTTCGTTGGTTTTCTTT.

The rearrangement uses TRBV6-1 and TRBJ2-7; D is unclear. CDR1 MNHNS and CDR2 SASEGT come from the germline V gene. CDR3 length: 13 amino acids. The germline V and J ends were trimmed by 7 bases and 2 bases, with 12 bases remaining between them. CDR3 residues: CASTDHSPYEQYF. DNA of the CDR3: TGTGCCAGCACCGACCATTCCCCCTACGAGCAGTACTTC.

This rearrangement joins TRBV30 to TRBJ1-2; D may be TRBD1 (6 bases). This CDR3 is 13 amino acids long. Trimming pared 2 bases from V and 8 bases from J, leaving 15 bases between. In germline, CDR1 is GTSNPN, CDR2 SVGIG (reference sequence). CDR3: CAWSRGALRGYTF. The CDR3 DNA sequence: TGTGCCTGGAGTAGGGGGGCCCTGAGGGGCTACACCTTC. Supplemented by reference TRBV30 and TRBJ1-2, the full variable domain reads SQTIHQWPATLVQPVGSPLSLECTVEGTSNPNLYWYRQAAGRGLQLLFYSVGIGQISSEVPQNLSASRPQDRQFILSSKKLLLSDSGFYLCAWSRGALRGYTFGSGTRLTVV.

The rearrangement links TRBV19 to TRBJ2-1; 11 bases map to TRBD2. Trimming took 5 bases from V and 5 from J; bases not matched to a gene: 5. The CDR3 spans 15 residues. Germline-derived CDR1 and CDR2 are LNHDA and SQIVND (reference sequence). CDR3 nucleotides: TGTGCCAGTAGTTCGACTAGCGGGACGGACAATGAGCAGTTCTTC. Protein sequence: CASSSTSGTDNEQFF.

The genes are TRBV4-3 and TRBJ2-7; TRBD1 matches at 7 bases. Germline CDR1 LGHNA, CDR2 YSLEER. V gave up 1 base and J gave up 6 bases; unmatched junction bases: 12. The CDR3 covers 16 residues. CDR3 region: CASSQGGGDRAREQYF. Written as DNA, the CDR3 is TGCGCCAGCAGCCAAGGAGGGGGAGACAGGGCGCGCGAGCAGTACTTC.

The rearrangement joins TRBV11-2 to TRBJ2-3, with 7 bases that match TRBD2. The length of the CDR3 is 15 residues. Germline V gene lookup returns CDR1 SGHAT and CDR2 FQNNGV. J gave up 0 bases and V 2 bases, and 2 bases lay outside the gene matches. The CDR3 coding sequence is TGTGCCAGCAGCTTAATCGGGGGGAGCACAGATACGCAGTATTTT. It codes for CASSLIGGSTDTQYF.

The genes are TRBV5-5 and TRBJ2-5; D call uncertain. V lost 4 bases, J lost 3 bases, and 19 bases lay in between. The CDR3 is 16 residues long. The germline gives CDR1 SGHKS, CDR2 YYEKEE (reference sequence). In nucleotides, the CDR3 is TGTGCCAGCAGCGGTCGGGCCTCGCTGGTAGAAGAGACCCAGTACTTC. It codes for CASSGRASLVEETQYF.

This clone appeared a single time. The chain recombines TRBV30 with TRBJ2-3, with 9 nucleotides matching TRBD2. The CDR3 sequence is 15 residues long. Germline lookup yields CDR1 GTSNPN and CDR2 SVGIG (reference sequence). The trim removed 1 base at V and 10 bases at J, leaving 12 bases unmatched. CDR3 residues: CAWSGSAGGSISQYF. The CDR3 DNA reads as TGTGCCTGGAGTGGATCGGCGGGAGGGTCCATCTCGCAGTATTTT.

The chain carries TRBV5-1 and TRBJ2-3; 10 bases fit TRBD2. In germline, CDR1 is SGHRS, CDR2 YFSETQ. CDR3 length equals 18 residues. Losses at the gene ends were 4 bases for V and 2 bases for J; bases not matched to a gene: 13. This CDR3 reads CASSHKLTGTSVTDTQYF. The CDR3 coding sequence is TGCGCCAGCAGCCACAAATTGACCGGGACTAGCGTCACAGATACGCAGTATTTT.

The chain links TRBV28 to TRBJ1-1; D uncertain. The ends were cut back, 1 base at V and 11 bases at J, with 14 bases in the middle. The CDR3 has 13 amino acids. The germline CDR1 and CDR2 sequences are MDHEN and SYDVKM. The CDR3 DNA is TGTGCCAGCAGTTTATCTCGGAGGTACGAGGCTTTCTTT. Translation: CASSLSRRYEAFF.

The rearrangement joins TRBV5-4 to TRBJ1-5; D not resolved. Germline-derived CDR1 and CDR2 are SGHNT and YYREEE (reference sequence). The CDR3 totals 15 residues. The germline V and J ends were trimmed by 0 bases and 1 base, with 8 bases remaining between them. This chain's CDR3 is CASSLGGRSNQPQHF. CDR3 DNA: TGTGCCAGCAGCTTGGGCGGGAGGAGCAATCAGCCCCAGCATTTT.

The rearrangement joins TRBV19 to TRBJ1-2; D remains ambiguous. The CDR3 extends over 16 amino acids. Germline V CDR1 and CDR2: LNHDA, SQIVND (reference sequence). V was shortened by 0 bases and J by 4 bases, with 15 bases between the two germline ends. CDR3 amino acids: CASSIDMNNFVYGYTF. In DNA, the CDR3 is TGTGCCAGTAGTATAGATATGAACAATTTCGTCTATGGCTACACCTTC.

The V gene is TRBV5-4, the J gene TRBJ2-5, with D possibly being TRBD2 (5 bases). The CDR3 length is 15 residues. V was cut by 0 bases and J by 3 bases, with 12 bases left in between. The germline gives CDR1 SGHNT, CDR2 YYREEE (reference sequence). CDR3 sequence (DNA): TGTGCCAGCAGCTTGGTCACGGGATTAGAAGAGACCCAGTACTTC. Residues: CASSLVTGLEETQYF.

The gene calls are TRBV20-1 and TRBJ2-7; weak D call: TRBD1 (5 bases). The germline gives CDR1 DFQATT, CDR2 SNEGSKA (reference sequence). The ends were cut back, 3 bases at V and 3 bases at J, with 6 bases in the middle. This CDR3 is 11 amino acids long. The CDR3 here is CSARDNYEQYF. In nucleotides, the CDR3 is TGCAGTGCTAGGGACAACTACGAGCAGTACTTC.

J is TRBJ1-1 and V is TRBV30, with D perhaps matching TRBD1 (5 bases). Germline V gene lookup returns CDR1 GTSNPN and CDR2 SVGIG (reference sequence). The CDR3 loop spans 13 amino acids. Here the CDR3 DNA reads TGTGTCCTCTCGAGGGGCGTGAACACTGAAGCTTTCTTT. Its translation: CVLSRGVNTEAFF.

The chain employs TRBV7-2 and TRBJ1-5; D not resolved. The CDR3 runs 15 residues. The V end lost 1 base, the J end lost 6 bases, and 13 bases lay between the germline ends. From germline, CDR1 is SGHTA and CDR2 FQGNSA. The CDR3, as DNA: TGTGCCAGCAGCTTAGAGCACGGAGGAGTTCAGCCCCAGCATTTT. It translates to CASSLEHGGVQPQHF.

CDR3 amino acids: CASSVTTGELFF. The CDR3 coding sequence is TGTGCCAGCAGCGTAACAACTGGGGAGCTGTTTTTT. The chain couples TRBV9 to TRBJ2-2; D not certain. V shed 1 base and J shed 8 bases, with 6 bases lying between them. Germline values: CDR1 SGDLS, CDR2 YYNGEE. CDR3 size: 12 residues. The full variable domain, with the rest looked up from reference TRBV9 and TRBJ2-2, is DSGVTQTPKHLITATGQRVTLRCSPRSGDLSVYWYQQSLDQGLQFLIQYYNGEERAKGNILERFSAQQFPDLHSELNLSSLELGDSALYFCASSVTTGELFFGEGSRLTVL.

The sample holds one count of this clone. The rearrangement joins TRBV29-1 to TRBJ1-4, with D uncertain. Trimming cost V 7 bases and J 3 bases, with 12 bases left between them. Germline CDR1 SQVTM, CDR2 ANQGSEA. The CDR3 totals 13 residues. CDR3 DNA sequence: TGCAGCGCCGCTGGGTGGTCTAATGAAAAACTGTTTTTT. Protein: CSAAGWSNEKLFF.

This chain joins TRBV28 and TRBJ1-1; D unclear. The CDR3 spans 13 residues. Germline V gene lookup returns CDR1 MDHEN and CDR2 SYDVKM. V shed 7 bases and J shed 0 bases, with 9 bases lying between them. CDR3 loop: CASNRGMNTEAFF. CDR3 in DNA: TGTGCCAGCAACCGTGGGATGAACACTGAAGCTTTCTTT.

The count of this clone is one. The rearrangement joins TRBV9 to TRBJ2-3, with TRBD2 identical over 8 bases. The J segment lost 5 bases and the V segment lost 4 bases, leaving 6 bases of the junction unmatched. The CDR3 totals 14 residues. Germline CDR1 and CDR2: SGDLS and YYNGEE. CDR3 nucleotides: TGTGCCAGCAGCCTCAGAGGGACTAGAGATACGCAGTATTTT. Protein product: CASSLRGTRDTQYF. Based on the CDR3 plus reference TRBV9 and TRBJ2-3, the full variable domain is DSGVTQTPKHLITATGQRVTLRCSPRSGDLSVYWYQQSLDQGLQFLIQYYNGEERAKGNILERFSAQQFPDLHSELNLSSLELGDSALYFCASSLRGTRDTQYFGPGTRLTVL.

The chain links TRBV19 to TRBJ2-7; D may match TRBD1 or TRBD2 (5 bases each). The CDR3 length is 14 residues. Germline loops: CDR1 LNHDA, CDR2 SQIVND (reference sequence). V dropped 3 bases and J dropped 2 bases, with 11 bases sitting between them. Here the CDR3 reads CASSIRDGPYEQYF. CDR3 DNA: TGTGCCAGTAGTATCCGGGACGGTCCCTACGAGCAGTACTTC.

This chain joins TRBV7-2 and TRBJ2-3, with unresolved D. The CDR3 totals 11 residues. Trimming pared 3 bases from V and 9 bases from J, leaving 7 bases between. Germline CDR1 and CDR2: SGHTA and FQGNSA. DNA of the CDR3: TGTGCCAGCAGCTTCCAACGAACGCAGTATTTT. Amino acids: CASSFQRTQYF.

The V gene is TRBV7-6, the J gene TRBJ1-4; D gene ambiguous. Trimming left V 5 bases short and J 5 bases short, with 18 bases between. Per the germline V gene, CDR1 is SGHVS and CDR2 is FNYEAQ. This CDR3 is built from 16 residues. The CDR3 protein is CASSEAGTKLNEKLFF. CDR3 sequence (DNA): TGTGCCAGCAGCGAGGCCGGCACAAAGTTAAATGAAAAACTGTTTTTT.

The chain is built from TRBV5-6 and TRBJ2-2; 8 bases align to TRBD2. The ends lost 0 bases at V and 5 bases at J; junction bases unmatched: 6. Germline loops: CDR1 SGHDT, CDR2 YYEEEE. The CDR3 totals 16 residues. The CDR3 spells CASSLEVAGTTGELFF. The CDR3 DNA is TGTGCCAGCAGCTTGGAGGTAGCGGGGACAACCGGGGAGCTGTTTTTT.

As to this clone: A read error may account for a junction end that differs from germline. The chain employs TRBV7-9 and TRBJ1-1; D is possibly TRBD1 (5 bases). This CDR3 region has 14 residues. Per germline, CDR1 SEHNR and CDR2 FQNEAQ (reference sequence). DNA for the CDR3: TGTGCCAGCAGCTTCCGCGACAGCAACACTGAAGTTTTCTTT. It yields the protein CASSFRDSNTEVFF.

The V and J genes are TRBV27 and TRBJ2-7; a weak D match, TRBD2 (7 bases). CDR1 and CDR2 from the germline V gene are MNHEY and SMNVEV (reference sequence). The CDR3 is 15 amino acids. V was clipped by 2 bases and J by 4 bases, with 15 bases between them. The CDR3 loop is CASSLVGGRVYEQYF. In DNA, the CDR3 is TGTGCCAGCAGTTTAGTGGGGGGGCGCGTTTACGAGCAGTACTTC.